The TCR beta chain under discussion was sequenced for a study of T cell changes during pregnancy in multiple sclerosis. Profiled with immunoSEQ multiplex PCR; TCRdb holds only in-frame clones, not every one. The sample consists of fewer than 65,000 clones, 90% of them appearing once. Trimming shortened V by 6 bases and J by 4 bases, and 15 bases separated the two germline ends. The CDR3 sequence is 14 residues long. Germline CDR1 is SGHTA and CDR2 is FQGNSA. The chain joins TRBV7-2 to TRBJ1-2; D uncertain. The TCR originated in a female donor in good health, enrolled as a control in a pregnancy study. The input for sequencing was peripheral blood, taken in the first trimester of pregnancy. The CDR3 protein is CASSRTGIPYGYTF. In DNA, the CDR3 is TGTGCCAGCAGTCGTACCGGGATCCCCTATGGCTACACCTTC.